These 24 T cell receptor beta chains share one sample of origin, sequenced in a study of T cell responses to AZD1222 COVID-19 vaccine. The method was immunoSEQ multiplex PCR; TCRdb's version includes in-frame clones alone and lacks a portion of them. The table shows 150,000 or so clones, with approximately 94% occurring only once. Sequenced material: peripheral blood, taken 28 days after the second AZD1222 dose. These receptor sequences come from an adult who received the AZD1222 COVID-19 vaccine.

J is TRBJ2-2 and V is TRBV4-1; no clear D gene. V was cut by 8 bases and J by 2 bases, with 12 bases left in between. The CDR3 length is 14 residues. Germline lookup yields CDR1 MGHRA and CDR2 YSYEKL. The CDR3 loop reads CASGNRFNTGELFF. The CDR3 coding sequence is TGCGCCAGCGGGAACAGATTTAACACCGGGGAGCTGTTTTTT.

Only one count was recorded for this clone. The chain has TRBV6-2 or TRBV6-3 and TRBJ2-7; TRBD1 matches 7 bases. V gave up 5 bases and J gave up 4 bases; unmatched junction bases: 11. The CDR3 loop spans 15 amino acids. In germline, CDR1 is MNHEY, CDR2 SVGEGT. CDR3 DNA: TGTGCCAGCAGTCCCGGGACAGCATCTCAATACGAGCAGTACTTC. As protein: CASSPGTASQYEQYF.

The genes are TRBV7-2 and TRBJ2-5; the D is unclear. The CDR3 spans 15 residues. V gave up 1 base and J gave up 0 bases, with 9 bases separating them. CDR1 is SGHTA and CDR2 is FQGNSA in the germline V gene. CDR3: CASSLVVGYQETQYF. The CDR3 region has the DNA TGTGCCAGCAGCTTAGTTGTAGGTTACCAAGAGACCCAGTACTTC. The whole variable domain, filled in from reference TRBV7-2 and TRBJ2-5, reads GAGVSQSPSNKVTEKGKDVELRCDPISGHTALYWYRQSLGQGLEFLIYFQGNSAPDKSGLPSDRFSAERTGGSVSTLTIQRTQQEDSAVYLCASSLVVGYQETQYFGPGTRLLVL.

The rearrangement links TRBV28 to TRBJ1-1; no firm D call. V was cut by 5 bases and J by 1 base, with 5 bases left in between. In germline, CDR1 is MDHEN, CDR2 SYDVKM. This CDR3 comprises 12 residues. The CDR3: CASSGPNTEAFF. The DNA for the CDR3 is TGTGCCAGCAGTGGACCGAACACTGAAGCTTTCTTT.

The chain couples TRBV28 to TRBJ2-1; 9 bases line up with TRBD2. This CDR3 has 16 amino acids. The V gene's germline CDR1 is MDHEN and CDR2 SYDVKM. Trimming removed 6 bases from V and 2 bases from J; junction bases left unmatched: 8. In DNA, the CDR3 is TGTGCCAGCAGCACGGGGGCGGGAGGGCCCTACAATGAGCAGTTCTTC. This gives the protein CASSTGAGGPYNEQFF.

The gene calls are TRBV5-1 and TRBJ2-3; D unresolved. Trimming shortened V by 0 bases and J by 2 bases, and 7 bases separated the two germline ends. The CDR3 extends over 14 amino acids. Germline CDR1 is SGHRS and CDR2 is YFSETQ. The CDR3 reads CASSLAGTTDTQYF. The CDR3 nucleotides are TGCGCCAGCAGCTTGGCCGGAACCACAGATACGCAGTATTTT.

In its sample, this clone was seen a few times. This chain uses TRBV4-1 with TRBJ2-7, with 11 nucleotides matching TRBD2. Germline trimming cut 1 base from V and 2 bases from J; bases unmatched to any gene: 7. The germline V gene has CDR1 MGHRA and CDR2 YSYEKL. This CDR3 spans 17 amino acids. The CDR3 nucleotides read TGCGCCAGCAGCCAAGTTCCCCTAGCGGGAGGCACCTACGAGCAGTACTTC. Its protein is CASSQVPLAGGTYEQYF.

The chain employs TRBV30 and TRBJ1-4; the D gene is possibly TRBD1 (5 bases). The CDR3 contains 16 residues. CDR1 is GTSNPN, CDR2 SVGIG, per germline (reference sequence). V lost 1 base and J lost 2, with 14 bases in between. The CDR3 spells CAWSGGWATTNEKLFF. CDR3 DNA: TGTGCCTGGAGTGGGGGGTGGGCGACCACTAATGAAAAACTGTTTTTT.

The chain carries TRBV6-5 and TRBJ1-2; D is ambiguous. The germline V gene encodes CDR1 MNHEY and CDR2 SVGAGI. There are 13 residues in the CDR3. V was trimmed by 11 bases and J by 5 bases, leaving 18 bases between them. DNA for the CDR3: TGTGCCGCTCACGAGGGAAGCCAATATGGCTACACCTTC. Translation gives CAAHEGSQYGYTF.

The chain carries TRBV6-5 and TRBJ2-7; 10 nucleotides line up with TRBD2. The germline gives CDR1 MNHEY, CDR2 SVGAGI. This CDR3 contains 16 residues. With V trimmed by 0 bases and J by 0 bases, 2 bases remained unmatched. The CDR3 is CASSYSTSGLSYEQYF. Here the CDR3 DNA reads TGTGCCAGCAGTTACTCGACTAGCGGGCTCTCCTACGAGCAGTACTTC.

This clone was counted once. The chain is built from TRBV29-1 and TRBJ1-4; 11 nucleotides match TRBD1. The germline gives CDR1 SQVTM, CDR2 ANQGSEA. CDR3 length: 14 residues. The trim removed 4 bases at V and 5 bases at J, leaving 3 bases unmatched. Written as DNA, the CDR3 is TGCAGCGTTGTGGACAGGGGGCGAAATGAAAAACTGTTTTTT. The encoded protein is CSVVDRGRNEKLFF.

The V and J genes are TRBV7-2 and TRBJ2-7, with a possible D match to TRBD2 (6 bases). The V end was cut by 5 bases, the J end by 5 bases, with 16 bases between. The CDR3 is 14 residues long. Germline V lookup: CDR1 SGHTA, CDR2 FQGNSA. CDR3 nucleotide sequence: TGTGCCAGCAGCCTAGTGGCGGGATTAAACGAGCAGTACTTC. This translates into CASSLVAGLNEQYF.

This rearrangement joins TRBV28 to TRBJ2-7, with 14 bases aligning to TRBD2. CDR1 MDHEN and CDR2 SYDVKM come from the germline V gene. The CDR3 consists of 15 residues. The V and J ends lost 5 bases and 4 bases, in that order; junction bases with no gene match: 4. DNA of the CDR3: TGTGCCAGCAGTCGGGGGACTAGCGGGAGTTACGAGCAGTACTTC. It yields the protein CASSRGTSGSYEQYF.

The rearrangement links TRBV12-5 to TRBJ2-7; D is undetermined. In germline, CDR1 is LGHNT, CDR2 FRNRAP. This CDR3 has 16 residues. With 0 bases removed from V and 0 bases from J, the gap between germline ends came to 12 bases. The CDR3 bases are TGTGCTAGTGGTTTGGTAATCGGTCAGAACTCCTACGAGCAGTACTTC. It yields the protein CASGLVIGQNSYEQYF.

The chain employs TRBV19 and TRBJ1-2, with D possibly TRBD1 on 5 matching bases. The CDR3 runs to 13 residues. V dropped 4 bases and J dropped 7 bases, with 13 bases sitting between them. Germline CDR1 LNHDA, CDR2 SQIVND (reference sequence). The CDR3 is CASSTPPTAGYTF. The CDR3 DNA follows: TGTGCCAGTAGTACCCCCCCGACAGCTGGCTACACCTTC.

The chain recombines TRBV4-3 with TRBJ1-4, with D hard to call. The V end was cut by 4 bases, the J end by 0 bases, with 9 bases between. CDR3 size: 15 residues. Per the germline V gene, CDR1 is LGHNA and CDR2 is YSLEER. The DNA of the CDR3 is TGCGCCAGCAGCCTAACAGAGGCAACTAATGAAAAACTGTTTTTT. This encodes CASSLTEATNEKLFF.

The chain employs TRBV7-6 and TRBJ1-2; a possible D gene is TRBD1 (6 bases). The CDR3 length is 16 residues. V was cut by 5 bases and J by 4 bases, with 20 bases left in between. Germline lookup yields CDR1 SGHVS and CDR2 FNYEAQ. The CDR3 nucleotides read TGTGCCAGCAGCGCTCTCGAGGGGGGGAGATTCTATGGCTACACCTTC. It specifies CASSALEGGRFYGYTF. Based on the CDR3 plus reference TRBV7-6 and TRBJ1-2, the full variable domain is GAGVSQSPRYKVTKRGQDVALRCDPISGHVSLYWYRQALGQGPEFLTYFNYEAQQDKSGLPNDRFSAERPEGSISTLTIQRTEQRDSAMYRCASSALEGGRFYGYTFGSGTRLTVV.

The chain has TRBV4-2 and TRBJ2-1; D is tentatively TRBD1 or TRBD2 (5 bases each). The CDR3 runs to 16 residues. Germline assignment: CDR1 LGHNA and CDR2 YNFKEQ. The V end lost 4 bases, the J end lost 6 bases, and 19 bases lay between the germline ends. Here the CDR3 reads CASSRDSGTMPNEQFF. The CDR3 region has the DNA TGTGCCAGCAGCCGAGATTCCGGGACCATGCCCAATGAGCAGTTCTTC.

V is TRBV15 and J is TRBJ1-2; D is possibly TRBD1 (5 bases). The CDR3 has 12 amino acids. From germline, CDR1 is LNHNV and CDR2 YYDKDF (reference sequence). With 0 bases removed from V and 13 bases from J, the gap between germline ends came to 12 bases. The DNA of the CDR3 is TGTGCCACCAGCAGAGATTCTCGGGACGGCACCTTC. Protein sequence: CATSRDSRDGTF.

V is TRBV27 and J is TRBJ1-2; 7 nucleotides match TRBD1. Germline-derived CDR1 and CDR2 are MNHEY and SMNVEV (reference sequence). Trimming took 6 bases from V and 8 from J; bases not matched to a gene: 12. This CDR3 is built from 14 residues. The CDR3 region is CASSPTGTAGGYTF. CDR3 sequence (DNA): TGTGCCAGCAGCCCGACCGGGACAGCGGGAGGCTACACCTTC.

This rearrangement joins TRBV19 to TRBJ1-2; 9 positions agree with TRBD1. The CDR3 is 14 amino acids. CDR1 is LNHDA, CDR2 SQIVND, per germline (reference sequence). V shed 4 bases, J shed 1 base, and the junction held 1 base outside the gene matches. Here the CDR3 DNA reads TGTGCCAGTAGTAGGACAGGGGTTAACTATGGCTACACCTTC. Translated, it gives CASSRTGVNYGYTF.

The chain links TRBV7-9 to TRBJ1-2, with TRBD1 identical over 7 bases. Per the germline V gene, CDR1 is SEHNR and CDR2 is FQNEAQ (reference sequence). The CDR3 has 17 amino acids. V lost 4 bases and J lost 4; bases outside the gene matches: 15. The CDR3: CASSSPFTRGLVYGYTF. Here the CDR3 DNA reads TGTGCCAGCAGCTCACCATTTACTAGGGGGCTCGTCTATGGCTACACCTTC.

V gene TRBV2 combines with J gene TRBJ1-4, with D possibly being TRBD1 (6 bases). V lost 8 bases and J 8 bases, leaving 18 bases between the germline ends. Germline assignment: CDR1 SNHLY and CDR2 FYNNEI. The CDR3 is 14 residues long. The CDR3 DNA reads TGTGCCAGCGGGGGGGGCCCGGGCCGGGAAAAACTGTTTTTT. Its protein product is CASGGGPGREKLFF.

This rearrangement joins TRBV6-5 to TRBJ1-3; tentatively, D is TRBD1 (6 bases). There are 14 residues in the CDR3. Trimming stripped 5 bases from V and 4 bases from J, with 12 bases between. Germline values: CDR1 MNHEY, CDR2 SVGAGI. CDR3 bases: TGTGCCAGCAGTCGGGCAGGGGAGGGAAACACCATATATTTT. Its protein is CASSRAGEGNTIYF.